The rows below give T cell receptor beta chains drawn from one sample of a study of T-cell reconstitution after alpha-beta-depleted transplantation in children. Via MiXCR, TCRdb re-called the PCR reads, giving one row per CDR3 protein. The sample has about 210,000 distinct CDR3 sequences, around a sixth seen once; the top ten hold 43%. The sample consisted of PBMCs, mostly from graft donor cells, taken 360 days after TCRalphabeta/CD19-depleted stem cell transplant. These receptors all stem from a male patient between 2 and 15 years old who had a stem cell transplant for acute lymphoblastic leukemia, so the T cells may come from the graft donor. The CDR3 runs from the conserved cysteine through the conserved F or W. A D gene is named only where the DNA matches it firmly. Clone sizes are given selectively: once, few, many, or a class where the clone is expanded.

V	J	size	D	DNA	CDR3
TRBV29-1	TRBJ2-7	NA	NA	TGCAGCGTTGAAGAACGGCCTGATACCTACGAGCAGTACTTC	CSVEERPDTYEQYF
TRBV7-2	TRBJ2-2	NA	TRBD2	TGTGCCAGCAGAAGGCGGGGGGGCACCGGGGAGCTGTTTTTT	CASRRRGGTGELFF
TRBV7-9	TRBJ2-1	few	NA	TGTGCCAGCAGCCACGGGCCCCTAAAATACAATGAGCAGTTCTTC	CASSHGPLKYNEQFF
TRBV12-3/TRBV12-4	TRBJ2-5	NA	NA	TGTGCCAGCAGTCAGACAGGGAGGGAGACCCAGTACTTC	CASSQTGRETQYF
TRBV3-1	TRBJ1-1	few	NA	TGTGCCAGCAGCTTCCCAACTAACACTGAAGCTTTCTTT	CASSFPTNTEAFF
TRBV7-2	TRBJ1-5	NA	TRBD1	TGTGCCAGCAGCTTGAGACAGGGCGGCAATCAGCCCCAGCATTTT	CASSLRQGGNQPQHF
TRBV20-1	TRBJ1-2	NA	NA	TGCAGTGCTATCAACGAGGAGGGCGGCTACACCTTC	CSAINEEGGYTF
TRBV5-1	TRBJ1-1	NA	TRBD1	TGCGCCAGCAGCTTGGCCCCCAGGGGGCGAGGGACTGAAGCTTTCTTT	CASSLAPRGRGTEAFF
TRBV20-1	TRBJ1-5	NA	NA	TGCAGTGCTAGTATTGGCAGGGATCAGCCCCAGCATTTT	CSASIGRDQPQHF
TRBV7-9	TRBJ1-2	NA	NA	TGTGCCAGCAGCCTGGACAGCAATGGATATGGCTACACCTTC	CASSLDSNGYGYTF
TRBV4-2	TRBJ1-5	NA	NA	TGTGCCAGCAGCCAAGATCCTGTACAAACCCACTTTAGCAATCAGCCCCAGCATTTT	CASSQDPVQTHFSNQPQHF
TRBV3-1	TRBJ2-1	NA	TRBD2	TGTGCCAGCAGCAATAGCGGGTCATACAATGAGCAGTTCTTC	CASSNSGSYNEQFF
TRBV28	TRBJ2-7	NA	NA	TGTGCCAGCCTTCGGCAGGGATCATACGAGCAGTACTTC	CASLRQGSYEQYF
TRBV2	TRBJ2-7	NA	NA	TGTGCCAGCAGAGACCTCGGACAGCGAACTTCCTACGAGCAGTACTTC	CASRDLGQRTSYEQYF
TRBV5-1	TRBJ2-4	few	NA	TGCGCCAGCAGCTTGGATAACATTCAGTACTTC	CASSLDNIQYF
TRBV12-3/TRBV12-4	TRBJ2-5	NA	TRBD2	TGTGCCAGCAGTTTTCTTCCCGCGGGGGGGCCTGAGACCCAGTACTTC	CASSFLPAGGPETQYF
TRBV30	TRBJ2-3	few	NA	TGTGCCTGGACAGGGGTGACAGATACGCAGTATTTT	CAWTGVTDTQYF
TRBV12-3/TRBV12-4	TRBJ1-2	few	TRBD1	TGTGCCAGCAGTTTAGCTGTGGGACAGGGGGCACTCTATGGCTACACCTTC	CASSLAVGQGALYGYTF
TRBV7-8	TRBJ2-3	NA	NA	TGTGCCAGCAGCTTTAGGAGGGGGGCGAGGGTCGCAGATACGCAGTATTTT	CASSFRRGARVADTQYF
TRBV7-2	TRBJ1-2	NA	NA	TGTGCCAGCAGCCCGGGCAGGGGCGCTGGCTACACCTTC	CASSPGRGAGYTF
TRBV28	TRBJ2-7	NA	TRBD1	TGTGCCAGCAGTAACCTTGGGACAGCGATTACCTACGAGCAGTACTTC	CASSNLGTAITYEQYF
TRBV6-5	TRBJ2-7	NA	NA	TGTGCCAGCAGTTACTCGGACGGAAGCTCCTACGAGCAGTACTTC	CASSYSDGSSYEQYF
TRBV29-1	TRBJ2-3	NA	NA	TGCAGCGTTGGACACGCTAGTGGCACAGATACGCAGTATTTT	CSVGHASGTDTQYF
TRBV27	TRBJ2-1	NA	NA	TGTGCCAGCAGTTTGGTTGAGAGCCACAATGAGCAGTTCTTC	CASSLVESHNEQFF
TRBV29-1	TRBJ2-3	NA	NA	TGCAGCGTTGAAGAGGGGGTCTCCACAGATACGCAGTATTTT	CSVEEGVSTDTQYF
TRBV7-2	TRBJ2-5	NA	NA	TGTGCCAGCAGCTTAGTACATGCGGAGACCCAGTACTTC	CASSLVHAETQYF
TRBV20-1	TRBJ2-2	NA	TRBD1	TGCAGTGGGAGGGGGACAGGGGCTCTCGCGAACACCGGGGAGCTGTTTTTT	CSGRGTGALANTGELFF
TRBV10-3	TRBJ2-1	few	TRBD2	TGTGCCATCAGAGCTAGCGGGGAGCAGTTCTTC	CAIRASGEQFF
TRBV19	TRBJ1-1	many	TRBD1	TGTGCCAGTAACGTACAGGCGGGGACAGGGGGGATTTTT	CASNVQAGTGGIF
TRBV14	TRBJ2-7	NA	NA	TGTGCCAGCAGCCGAGGGCCCTTCTACGAGCAGTACTTC	CASSRGPFYEQYF
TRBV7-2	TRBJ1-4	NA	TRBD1	TGTGCCAGCAGCTTAGTACTGGACAGGGTAGGCGAAAAACTGTTTTTT	CASSLVLDRVGEKLFF
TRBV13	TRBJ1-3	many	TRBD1	TGTGCCAGCAGCCGACAGGGAACCTCTGGAAACACCATATATTTT	CASSRQGTSGNTIYF
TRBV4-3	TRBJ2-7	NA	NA	TGCGCCAGCAGCCAAGATTTCGGGGCTCGCGAGCAGTACTTC	CASSQDFGAREQYF
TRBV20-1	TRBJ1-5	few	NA	TGCAGTGCTAGCCCACGGGGCAATCAGCCCCAGCATTTT	CSASPRGNQPQHF
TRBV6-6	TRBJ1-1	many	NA	TGTGCCAGCAGTTATGGGCGGAGTGAAGCTTTCTTT	CASSYGRSEAFF
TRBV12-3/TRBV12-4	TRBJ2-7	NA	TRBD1	TGTGCTAGCAGTTTGGGACAGGGGGCTCTATACGAGCAGTACTTC	CASSLGQGALYEQYF
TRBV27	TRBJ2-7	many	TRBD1	TGTGCCAGCAGTTCTCCGGGACAGGGTTCCTACGAGCAGTACTTC	CASSSPGQGSYEQYF
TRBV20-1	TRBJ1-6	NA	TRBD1	TGCAGTGCTCCGGGACAGGGAGATTCACCCCTCCACTTT	CSAPGQGDSPLHF